The 14 T cell receptor beta chains below come from one sample, sequenced in a study of shared clonotypes between healthy human individuals. Some clones are missing from TCRdb's copy, which holds only in-frame ones; the method was immunoSEQ multiplex PCR. The sample has 1,100,000 or so clones, about four fifths seen once. The sequenced material came from memory CD4+ T cells from PBMCs. Sample subset: CD45RA-negative fraction. These receptors were obtained from a man younger than 35 in good health. Some clones in this sample may be carry-over from other donors' samples.

The V call is TRBV27, the J call TRBJ2-7; no firm D call. Germline V lookup: CDR1 MNHEY, CDR2 SMNVEV (reference sequence). The CDR3 runs 17 residues. With 1 base removed from V and 2 bases from J, the gap between germline ends came to 18 bases. CDR3 DNA sequence: TGTGCCAGCAGTTTATTGGGCAGCCACTCCGCAACCTACGAGCAGTACTTC. This sequence encodes CASSLLGSHSATYEQYF.

This clone was counted at least ten times. Other DNA sequences of this sample code for an identical CDR3. The V gene is TRBV28, the J gene TRBJ1-3; D not certain. Trimming left V 6 bases short and J 1 base short, with 4 bases between. This CDR3 has 12 amino acids. Germline-derived CDR1 and CDR2 are MDHEN and SYDVKM. The CDR3 sequence: CASRSSGNTIYF. CDR3 nucleotides: TGTGCCAGCAGGTCTTCTGGAAACACCATATATTTT. The full variable domain, with the rest looked up from reference TRBV28 and TRBJ1-3, is DVKVTQSSRYLVKRTGEKVFLECVQDMDHENMFWYRQDPGLGLRLIYFSYDVKMKEKGDIPEGYSVSREKKERFSLILESASTNQTSMYLCASRSSGNTIYFGEGSWLTVV.

This clone has only a few counts. This rearrangement joins TRBV10-3 to TRBJ1-5; no definite D call. V was clipped by 10 bases and J by 5 bases, with 12 bases between them. Germline loops: CDR1 ENHRY, CDR2 SYGVKD. There are 12 residues in the CDR3. The CDR3 DNA sequence: TGTGCCACCCGGCAGGACGATCAGCCCCAGCATTTT. This encodes CATRQDDQPQHF.

The chain combines TRBV7-2 with TRBJ1-2; 9 bases map to TRBD1. Trimming removed 5 bases from V and 5 bases from J; junction bases left unmatched: 9. The CDR3 contains 15 residues. Germline CDR1 and CDR2: SGHTA and FQGNSA. CDR3 residues: CASSQGQGLSYGYTF. The CDR3 DNA sequence: TGTGCCAGCAGCCAAGGACAGGGGTTAAGTTATGGCTACACCTTC.

The chain carries TRBV7-2 and TRBJ2-7; D perhaps matches TRBD1 (7 bases). Germline loops: CDR1 SGHTA, CDR2 FQGNSA. Trimming stripped 6 bases from V and 2 bases from J, with 14 bases between. The CDR3 is made up of 14 amino acids. This CDR3 is CASRVQGGPYEQYF. The CDR3 DNA reads as TGTGCCAGCAGAGTCCAGGGGGGTCCCTACGAGCAGTACTTC.

The gene calls are TRBV5-6 and TRBJ2-2, with 9 bases aligning to TRBD1. In germline, CDR1 is SGHDT, CDR2 YYEEEE. The ends lost 3 bases at V and 5 bases at J; junction bases unmatched: 8. The CDR3 totals 16 residues. CDR3 region: CASSSLGTGYTGELFF. The CDR3 nucleotides read TGTGCCAGCAGCTCCCTCGGGACAGGGTATACCGGGGAGCTGTTTTTT.

Here the CDR3 reads CASSLVRDPSPQHF. CDR3 in DNA: TGTGCCAGCAGTTTAGTCCGGGATCCTTCGCCCCAGCATTTT. The V call is TRBV28, the J call TRBJ1-5; unclear D gene. This CDR3 is 14 amino acids long. CDR1 is MDHEN, CDR2 SYDVKM, per germline. Trimming took 2 bases from V and 9 from J, leaving 14 bases between them.

The genes are TRBV30 and TRBJ2-4; 11 nucleotides match TRBD1. This CDR3 contains 14 residues. Trimming at V came to 3 bases and at J to 7 bases, leaving 5 bases not matched to a gene. Germline V gives CDR1 GTSNPN, CDR2 SVGIG (reference sequence). CDR3 residues: CAWRTGTGGNIQYF. In DNA, the CDR3 is TGTGCCTGGAGGACCGGGACAGGGGGTAACATTCAGTACTTC.

The CDR3 DNA reads TGTGCCAGCAGCAAGGGAGGGGGCTTAAATGAGCAGTTCTTC. Translation gives CASSKGGGLNEQFF. J is TRBJ2-1 and V is TRBV11-3; D is possibly TRBD1 or TRBD2 (7 bases each). The CDR3 length is 14 residues. Trimming shortened V by 5 bases and J by 7 bases, and 15 bases separated the two germline ends. The germline V gene has CDR1 SGHNT and CDR2 YENEEA.

The chain uses TRBV5-1 and TRBJ2-5; TRBD2 matches at 8 bases. This CDR3 has 14 amino acids. V lost 6 bases to trimming and J lost 5 bases; unmatched junction nucleotides: 9. The germline V gene has CDR1 SGHRS and CDR2 YFSETQ. The CDR3 region has the DNA TGCGCCAGCACTCAGCGGGAGTCATGGGAGACCCAGTACTTC. It is translated as CASTQRESWETQYF.

J is TRBJ2-3 and V is TRBV7-3; 7 bases align to TRBD2. The CDR3 is 13 amino acids. V gave up 4 bases and J gave up 8 bases; unmatched junction bases: 6. Germline values: CDR1 SGHTA, CDR2 FQGTGA. The CDR3 DNA reads as TGTGCCAGCAGCTATCGCGGGGAGGGTACGCAGTATTTT. This translates into CASSYRGEGTQYF.

The chain couples TRBV19 to TRBJ1-2; D is unclear. Germline lookup yields CDR1 LNHDA and CDR2 SQIVND (reference sequence). The CDR3 spans 14 residues. Trimming pared 2 bases from V and 6 bases from J, leaving 13 bases between. CDR3 sequence reads: CASSIIRRVDGYTF. The CDR3 DNA reads as TGTGCCAGTAGTATAATTCGGAGGGTGGATGGCTACACCTTC.

This rearrangement joins TRBV7-8 to TRBJ1-2, with unresolved D. V gave up 7 bases and J gave up 4 bases, with 13 bases separating them. Germline CDR1 is SGHVS and CDR2 is FQNEAQ. The CDR3 totals 13 residues. For the CDR3, the DNA is TGTGCCAGCAAGAAATCCGGGTCCTATGGCTACACCTTC. As protein: CASKKSGSYGYTF.

The chain has TRBV19 and TRBJ2-1; 8 nucleotides line up with TRBD2. In germline, CDR1 is LNHDA, CDR2 SQIVND (reference sequence). This CDR3 is built from 13 residues. V was pared by 8 bases and J by 4 bases, with 4 bases of the junction left unmatched. CDR3 bases: TGTGCCAGTGCGGGGGGTAAATACAATGAGCAGTTCTTC. This gives the protein CASAGGKYNEQFF.